This TCR beta chain was observed in a study of CD8+ T cells in alopecia areata. Study overall: Administration of oral tofacitinib to treated patients was at 5 to 10 mg twice daily.

Trimming removed 4 bases from V and 4 bases from J, with 7 bases in between. CDR1 is SQVTM and CDR2 is ANQGSEA in the germline V gene. The CDR3 consists of 11 residues. Treatment reported: oral pan-JAK inhibitor, 5-10 mg twice daily. It was cDNA, reverse transcribed from extracted RNA, that served as the sequencing template. Some clones are missing from TCRdb's copy, which holds only in-frame ones; the method was immunoSEQ multiplex PCR. There are around 150,000 clones in the sample; about four fifths occur only once, and around 25% lies in the top ten. The chain joins TRBV29-1 to TRBJ1-1; no firm D call. Sequencing used CD8+ T cells sorted from blood, obtained at week 4, from a patient treated with tofacitinib. The sequence came from a human donor with alopecia areata. CDR3 loop: CSVVQLTEAFF. The CDR3 nucleotides read TGCAGCGTTGTACAGCTCACTGAAGCTTTCTTT.